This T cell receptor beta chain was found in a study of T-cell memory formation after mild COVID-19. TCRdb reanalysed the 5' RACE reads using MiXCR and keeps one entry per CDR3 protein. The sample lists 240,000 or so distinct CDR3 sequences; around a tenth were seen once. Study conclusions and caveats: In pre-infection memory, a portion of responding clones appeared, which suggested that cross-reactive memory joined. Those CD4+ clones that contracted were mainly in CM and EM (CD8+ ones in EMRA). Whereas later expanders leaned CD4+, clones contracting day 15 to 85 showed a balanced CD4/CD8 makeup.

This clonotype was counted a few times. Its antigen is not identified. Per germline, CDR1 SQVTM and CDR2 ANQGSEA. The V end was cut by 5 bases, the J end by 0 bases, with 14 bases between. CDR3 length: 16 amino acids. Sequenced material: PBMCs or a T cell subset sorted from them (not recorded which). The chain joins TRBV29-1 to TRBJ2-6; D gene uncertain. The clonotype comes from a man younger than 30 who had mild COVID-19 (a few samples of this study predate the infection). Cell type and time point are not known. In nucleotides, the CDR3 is TGCAGCGTTCCGGGTGCTACAGACTCTGGGGCCAACGTCCTGACTTTC. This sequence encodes CSVPGATDSGANVLTF.